A single sample gave rise to the 9 T cell receptor beta chains below, sequenced in a study of blood T cell repertoires in COVID-19. Some clones are missing from TCRdb's copy, which holds only in-frame ones; the method was immunoSEQ multiplex PCR. There are 350,000 to 400,000 clones in the sample; about nine tenths occur only once, and less than 2% lies in the top ten. The sequencing sample was made of PBMCs or T cells enriched from blood (not recorded which). Every receptor here comes from a woman in her thirties who had recovered from COVID-19.

The chain has TRBV28 and TRBJ1-6, with 9 bases matching TRBD1. Trimming cost V 7 bases and J 9 bases; bases outside gene matches: 4. Germline CDR1 reads MDHEN; CDR2 reads SYDVKM. The CDR3 runs 13 residues. CDR3 sequence reads: CASKDRGVSPLHF. In DNA form, the CDR3 reads TGTGCCAGCAAGGACAGGGGAGTTTCACCCCTCCACTTT.

This clone was picked up one time. Here the CDR3 reads CASSDHGGYGGNQPQHF. CDR3 coding DNA: TGTGCCAGCAGTGATCACGGGGGGTATGGAGGCAATCAGCCCCAGCATTTT. The chain joins TRBV6-1 to TRBJ1-5; a possible D gene is TRBD1 (5 bases). V was shortened by 3 bases and J by 2 bases, with 17 bases between the two germline ends. CDR3 length: 17 residues. The germline CDR1 and CDR2 sequences are MNHNS and SASEGT.

This chain connects TRBV19 to TRBJ1-1; D is ambiguous. CDR1 and CDR2 from the germline V gene are LNHDA and SQIVND (reference sequence). With 7 bases removed from V and 6 bases from J, the gap between germline ends came to 9 bases. The CDR3 consists of 11 residues. For the CDR3, the DNA is TGTGCCAGTAAATATTCGGCTGAAGCTTTCTTT. Translated, it gives CASKYSAEAFF.

V and J are TRBV6-5 and TRBJ1-6, with TRBD1 as a possible D gene (5 bases). The germline V and J ends were trimmed by 0 bases and 13 bases, with 16 bases remaining between them. The germline CDR1 and CDR2 sequences are MNHEY and SVGAGI. CDR3 length: 15 residues. The CDR3 DNA is TGTGCCAGCAGTTACTCTGGAGGGGAAGAATTCCCCCTCCACTTT. It codes for CASSYSGGEEFPLHF.

The rearrangement joins TRBV9 to TRBJ1-6; 8 bases fit TRBD1. CDR1 and CDR2 from the germline V gene are SGDLS and YYNGEE. J was trimmed by 8 bases and V by 0 bases; bases with no gene match: 4. This CDR3 has 15 amino acids. CDR3 bases: TGTGCCAGCAGCGTAGTGGACAGGGCCTATTCACCCCTCCACTTT. Translating gives CASSVVDRAYSPLHF.

The V gene is TRBV28, the J gene TRBJ2-6; D may be TRBD1 (6 bases). This CDR3 is built from 15 residues. Between the trimmed V and J ends, which lost 6 bases and 2 bases, there was a span of 11 bases. The germline gives CDR1 MDHEN, CDR2 SYDVKM. The CDR3 is CASRLSGAGANVLTF. The CDR3 DNA reads as TGTGCCAGCAGACTTTCAGGGGCTGGGGCCAACGTCCTGACTTTC. The full variable domain, its missing parts supplied by reference TRBV28 and TRBJ2-6, is DVKVTQSSRYLVKRTGEKVFLECVQDMDHENMFWYRQDPGLGLRLIYFSYDVKMKEKGDIPEGYSVSREKKERFSLILESASTNQTSMYLCASRLSGAGANVLTFGAGSRLTVL.

Turning to this clone: Other nucleotide sequences in the sample specify the same CDR3. The CDR3 region has the DNA TGTGCCTGGGACAGGGGCTCGTACGAGCAGTACTTC. Translation gives CAWDRGSYEQYF. The chain links TRBV30 to TRBJ2-7; 8 bases map to TRBD1. This CDR3 has 12 amino acids. Germline CDR1 is GTSNPN and CDR2 is SVGIG (reference sequence). The J segment lost 4 bases and the V segment lost 5 bases, leaving 4 bases of the junction unmatched.

This chain uses TRBV30 with TRBJ2-2; perhaps TRBD1 as D (5 bases). Germline assignment: CDR1 GTSNPN and CDR2 SVGIG (reference sequence). Trimming pared 3 bases from V and 5 bases from J, leaving 10 bases between. This CDR3 contains 13 residues. CDR3 sequence reads: CAWRGQWTGELFF. CDR3 DNA: TGTGCCTGGAGGGGGCAGTGGACCGGGGAGCTGTTTTTT.

This chain uses TRBV14 with TRBJ1-1, with 7 bases aligning to TRBD1. The CDR3 has 14 residues. With V trimmed by 4 bases and J by 3 bases, 5 bases remained unmatched. CDR1 is SGHDN and CDR2 is FVKESK in the germline V gene. The CDR3 DNA sequence: TGTGCCAGCAGCCCGCGGGGACAGTACACTGAAGCTTTCTTT. Amino acid sequence: CASSPRGQYTEAFF.